These 32 T cell receptor beta chains originate from one sample sequenced in a study of OX40 agonist ivuxolimab in advanced cancers. Clones were sequenced by immunoSEQ multiplex PCR, and TCRdb holds only the in-frame ones, with some missing. This table has approximately 99,000 clones, approximately 94% appearing once. The sample consisted of CD4+ or CD8+ T cells sorted from blood, taken in a trial of the OX40 agonist ivuxolimab. The receptors here all came from an adult with an advanced solid tumor such as melanoma, head and neck, liver or kidney cancer.

V gene TRBV7-2 combines with J gene TRBJ2-3, with 11 nucleotides matching TRBD2. Germline loops: CDR1 SGHTA, CDR2 FQGNSA. V dropped 5 bases and J dropped 2; count of bases not matched to a gene: 15. CDR3 length equals 19 residues. CDR3 residues: CASSHLALAGVSPTDTQYF. The CDR3, as DNA: TGTGCCAGCAGCCACCTAGCACTAGCGGGGGTTTCCCCCACAGATACGCAGTATTTT.

This rearrangement joins TRBV7-9 to TRBJ2-7; TRBD1 is a possible D gene (5 bases). V shed 5 bases and J shed 1 base, with 6 bases lying between them. The CDR3 spans 12 residues. Germline loops: CDR1 SEHNR, CDR2 FQNEAQ (reference sequence). CDR3 residues: CASSAGSYEQYF. CDR3 nucleotides: TGTGCCAGCAGCGCAGGGTCCTACGAGCAGTACTTC.

The chain carries TRBV2 and TRBJ2-7; D call uncertain. This CDR3 has 13 amino acids. The germline V and J ends were trimmed by 4 bases and 5 bases, with 12 bases remaining between them. Germline CDR1 reads SNHLY; CDR2 reads FYNNEI. The DNA for the CDR3 is TGTGCCAGCAGTGTCTCGGCTAACCACGAGCAGTACTTC. This codes for CASSVSANHEQYF. Full variable domain (rest looked up from reference TRBV2 and TRBJ2-7): EPEVTQTPSHQVTQMGQEVILRCVPISNHLYFYWYRQILGQKVEFLVSFYNNEISEKSEIFDDQFSVERPDGSNFTLKIRSTKLEDSAMYFCASSVSANHEQYFGPGTRLTVT.

The rearrangement joins TRBV4-3 to TRBJ2-7, with D possibly matching TRBD1 (7 bases). Trimming left V 1 base short and J 1 base short, with 11 bases between. CDR3 length: 15 amino acids. Germline V gives CDR1 LGHNA, CDR2 YSLEER. CDR3 nucleotide sequence: TGCGCCAGCAGCCAAGGGAGGGACAGTTCCTACGAGCAGTACTTC. Its protein product is CASSQGRDSSYEQYF.

The V and J genes are TRBV7-9 and TRBJ2-1, with TRBD1 as a possible D gene (5 bases). The ends were cut back, 5 bases at V and 5 bases at J, with 13 bases in the middle. The CDR3 runs 14 residues. Germline V gene sequence: CDR1 SEHNR, CDR2 FQNEAQ (reference sequence). In DNA form, the CDR3 reads TGTGCCAGCAGCCAAGACCGACAGAACAATGAGCAGTTCTTC. Protein: CASSQDRQNNEQFF.

The V call is TRBV7-9, the J call TRBJ1-1, with unresolved D. The CDR3 runs to 13 residues. V lost 1 base and J lost 6, with 9 bases in between. CDR1 is SEHNR, CDR2 FQNEAQ, per germline (reference sequence). CDR3 nucleotide sequence: TGTGCCAGCAGCTTAGAAAATCGTCCTGAAGCTTTCTTT. This sequence encodes CASSLENRPEAFF. Filled out from reference TRBV7-9 and TRBJ1-1, the complete variable domain reads DTGVSQNPRHKITKRGQNVTFRCDPISEHNRLYWYRQTLGQGPEFLTYFQNEAQLEKSRLLSDRFSAERPKGSFSTLEIQRTEQGDSAMYLCASSLENRPEAFFGQGTRLTVV.

The count of this clone is one. The rearrangement links TRBV19 to TRBJ2-7; the D is unclear. The germline V and J ends were trimmed by 5 bases and 5 bases, with 13 bases remaining between them. The germline CDR1 and CDR2 sequences are LNHDA and SQIVND (reference sequence). This CDR3 region has 13 residues. The DNA for the CDR3 is TGTGCCAGTAGTTTAAGGGCAGCCCACGAGCAGTACTTC. This encodes CASSLRAAHEQYF. Based on the CDR3 plus reference TRBV19 and TRBJ2-7, the full variable domain is DGGITQSPKYLFRKEGQNVTLSCEQNLNHDAMYWYRQDPGQGLRLIYYSQIVNDFQKGDIAEGYSVSREKKESFPLTVTSAQKNPTAFYLCASSLRAAHEQYFGPGTRLTVT.

J is TRBJ2-7 and V is TRBV7-9, with D unclear. Germline V CDR1 and CDR2: SEHNR, FQNEAQ (reference sequence). The CDR3 covers 13 residues. Between the trimmed V and J ends, which lost 5 bases and 4 bases, there was a span of 12 bases. CDR3 amino acids: CASSSRSDYEQYF. CDR3 DNA: TGTGCCAGCAGCAGTCGGTCGGATTACGAGCAGTACTTC.

The chain couples TRBV7-8 to TRBJ1-6; D not resolved. The CDR3 loop spans 14 amino acids. V was shortened by 5 bases and J by 4 bases, with 9 bases between the two germline ends. Germline V lookup: CDR1 SGHVS, CDR2 FQNEAQ. The CDR3 bases are TGTGCCAGCAGCCCAGCGTTTTATAATTCACCCCTCCACTTT. Translation: CASSPAFYNSPLHF.

The chain carries TRBV28 and TRBJ2-3; 9 nucleotides line up with TRBD1. The CDR3 spans 15 residues. Germline loops: CDR1 MDHEN, CDR2 SYDVKM. V dropped 4 bases and J dropped 6; count of bases not matched to a gene: 8. CDR3 DNA: TGTGCCAGCAGTTCCTACAGGGGGCGGGCGGATACGCAGTATTTT. Protein sequence: CASSSYRGRADTQYF.

This chain joins TRBV5-6 and TRBJ1-1; tentatively, D is TRBD1 (6 bases). The CDR3 has 13 residues. Germline V gene data show CDR1 as SGHDT and CDR2 as YYEEEE. V was pared by 3 bases and J by 3 bases, with 9 bases between. CDR3 DNA sequence: TGTGCCAGCAGCTCGGGGGCCTACACTGAAGCTTTCTTT. This codes for CASSSGAYTEAFF.

The rearrangement joins TRBV6-5 to TRBJ2-3; possible D gene TRBD2, 7 bases. Germline lookup yields CDR1 MNHEY and CDR2 SVGAGI. Deletions cut 4 bases from V and 0 bases from J, with 14 bases between. This CDR3 is 16 amino acids long. The CDR3 protein is CASSSPGGLSTDTQYF. The CDR3 DNA reads TGTGCCAGCAGTTCCCCCGGGGGGCTAAGCACAGATACGCAGTATTTT.

This rearrangement joins TRBV28 to TRBJ2-7, with D perhaps TRBD1 (5 bases). Germline V gives CDR1 MDHEN, CDR2 SYDVKM. This CDR3 has 12 residues. Deletions cut 1 base from V and 12 bases from J, with 13 bases between. This CDR3 reads CASSLSRETLYF. Here the CDR3 DNA reads TGTGCCAGCAGTTTATCCAGGGAAACACTGTACTTC.

The chain is built from TRBV6-5 and TRBJ2-7, with D hard to call. The CDR3 is 12 amino acids. The germline V gene encodes CDR1 MNHEY and CDR2 SVGAGI. Trimming took off 2 bases at V and 6 bases at J, with 8 bases between the two ends. The CDR3 spells CASSYSYGEQYF. CDR3 nucleotide sequence: TGTGCCAGCAGTTACAGTTATGGCGAGCAGTACTTC.

In this sample, this clone turned up a few times. This chain uses TRBV4-1 with TRBJ1-5; no definite D call. CDR1 and CDR2 (germline): MGHRA, YSYEKL. With 3 bases removed from V and 9 bases from J, the gap between germline ends came to 9 bases. The CDR3 is 12 residues long. The CDR3 region is CASSHHRGPQHF. The CDR3 DNA reads TGCGCCAGCAGCCACCACCGGGGGCCCCAGCATTTT.

The J gene is TRBJ1-1, the V gene TRBV2; a possible D gene is TRBD1 (5 bases). This CDR3 region has 14 residues. The germline gives CDR1 SNHLY, CDR2 FYNNEI. The V end lost 9 bases, the J end lost 1 base, and 15 bases lay between the germline ends. This chain's CDR3 is CAREAGRANTEAFF. In DNA form, the CDR3 reads TGTGCCAGGGAGGCAGGCAGGGCGAACACTGAAGCTTTCTTT.

This clone was detected a few times. The rearrangement links TRBV10-3 to TRBJ2-3; no firm D call. This CDR3 comprises 11 residues. Germline lookup yields CDR1 ENHRY and CDR2 SYGVKD. Trimming took off 3 bases at V and 6 bases at J, with 4 bases between the two ends. CDR3 bases: TGTGCCATCAGTGAAAGGGATACGCAGTATTTT. It is translated as CAISERDTQYF.

This chain connects TRBV2 to TRBJ2-1; D possibly corresponds to TRBD1 (7 bases). Germline values: CDR1 SNHLY, CDR2 FYNNEI. This CDR3 is 13 amino acids long. V lost 5 bases to trimming and J lost 9 bases, with 14 bases between them. Here the CDR3 DNA reads TGTGCCAGCAGTTTAACAGGGGAGGTTGAGCAGTTCTTC. This gives the protein CASSLTGEVEQFF.

The chain is built from TRBV28 and TRBJ1-2; D is ambiguous. Deletions cut 6 bases from V and 0 bases from J, with 8 bases between. The length of the CDR3 is 13 residues. Per the germline V gene, CDR1 is MDHEN and CDR2 is SYDVKM. CDR3 bases: TGTGCCAGCAGCTCCCTCTCTAACTATGGCTACACCTTC. Its translation: CASSSLSNYGYTF.

The rearrangement links TRBV28 to TRBJ2-4, with a weak D call TRBD1 (5 bases). Trimming cost V 5 bases and J 5 bases, with 16 bases left between them. CDR3 length: 15 amino acids. Germline CDR1 is MDHEN and CDR2 is SYDVKM. The CDR3 loop is CASSHRQTVENIQYF. Here the CDR3 DNA reads TGTGCCAGCAGTCACCGGCAGACAGTGGAAAACATTCAGTACTTC. Full variable domain (rest looked up from reference TRBV28 and TRBJ2-4): DVKVTQSSRYLVKRTGEKVFLECVQDMDHENMFWYRQDPGLGLRLIYFSYDVKMKEKGDIPEGYSVSREKKERFSLILESASTNQTSMYLCASSHRQTVENIQYFGAGTRLSVL.

The CDR3, as DNA: TGTGCCAGTAGGAACCGGGTGGCTGGACTACACAATGAGCAGTTCTTC. Its protein product is CASRNRVAGLHNEQFF. The V gene is TRBV19, the J gene TRBJ2-1; maybe TRBD2 (6 bases). V lost 6 bases, J lost 5 bases, and 20 bases lay in between. Germline CDR1 and CDR2: LNHDA and SQIVND (reference sequence). The CDR3 is 16 residues long.

The chain is built from TRBV27 and TRBJ1-5; D remains unclear. Trimming shortened V by 0 bases and J by 6 bases, and 9 bases separated the two germline ends. The CDR3 is 14 amino acids. Germline assignment: CDR1 MNHEY and CDR2 SMNVEV (reference sequence). The CDR3 nucleotides read TGTGCCAGCAGTTTATCGTTGGGTCTTCAGCCCCAGCATTTT. Translating gives CASSLSLGLQPQHF.

The sample holds one count of this clone. The chain joins TRBV29-1 to TRBJ2-7, with 7 nucleotides matching TRBD1. This CDR3 comprises 13 residues. The junction had 9 bases not matched to a gene; V was cut back by 6 bases and J by 4 bases. CDR1 is SQVTM and CDR2 is ANQGSEA in the germline V gene. The CDR3 DNA reads TGCAGCGTACATCGGCCAGGGGGTTACGAGCAGTACTTC. Residues: CSVHRPGGYEQYF.

This clone was observed a single time. The chain recombines TRBV20-1 with TRBJ2-1; D call uncertain. The germline V and J ends were trimmed by 0 bases and 5 bases, with 2 bases remaining between them. Per the germline V gene, CDR1 is DFQATT and CDR2 is SNEGSKA (reference sequence). CDR3 size: 11 residues. In DNA form, the CDR3 reads TGCAGTGCTAGAGACAACAATGAGCAGTTCTTC. This encodes CSARDNNEQFF.

The chain links TRBV4-1 to TRBJ2-7; perhaps D is TRBD1 or TRBD2 (5 bases each). Per the germline V gene, CDR1 is MGHRA and CDR2 is YSYEKL. The V and J ends lost 8 bases and 2 bases respectively, with 16 bases between them. The CDR3 contains 14 residues. This CDR3 is CASSEIGDPYEQYF. As DNA, the CDR3 is TGCGCCAGCTCCGAAATAGGGGACCCCTACGAGCAGTACTTC.

V usage is TRBV7-9 and J usage is TRBJ1-2, with D tentatively TRBD1 (6 bases). Between the trimmed V and J ends, which lost 5 bases and 6 bases, there was a span of 19 bases. Germline V gene data show CDR1 as SEHNR and CDR2 as FQNEAQ (reference sequence). The CDR3 runs 15 residues. The CDR3 spells CASSTSAGEWNGYTF. The CDR3 DNA sequence: TGTGCCAGCAGCACATCTGCAGGGGAATGGAATGGCTACACCTTC.

The chain combines TRBV9 with TRBJ2-2, with a weak D call TRBD2 (6 bases). CDR3 length equals 15 residues. Germline-derived CDR1 and CDR2 are SGDLS and YYNGEE. V was trimmed by 0 bases and J by 7 bases, leaving 13 bases between them. The CDR3 reads CASSVGGGTDGELFF. In DNA form, the CDR3 reads TGTGCCAGCAGCGTAGGAGGCGGGACGGACGGGGAGCTGTTTTTT.

J is TRBJ2-7 and V is TRBV7-2, with D unresolved. From germline, CDR1 is SGHTA and CDR2 FQGNSA. The CDR3 has 17 amino acids. V shed 4 bases and J shed 1 base, with 20 bases lying between them. CDR3 region: CASSSSLVTKDSYEQYF. The CDR3 DNA is TGTGCCAGCAGCTCCTCTTTGGTGACCAAGGATTCCTACGAGCAGTACTTC.

This clone was detected only once. The genes are TRBV4-1 and TRBJ2-2, with D unclear. CDR3 length: 15 amino acids. V lost 1 base to trimming and J lost 1 base, with 7 bases between them. CDR1 and CDR2 from the germline V gene are MGHRA and YSYEKL. The CDR3 DNA is TGCGCCAGCAGCCAAGCTCCCGGGAACACCGGGGAGCTGTTTTTT. As protein: CASSQAPGNTGELFF.

The V gene is TRBV11-2, the J gene TRBJ2-2; 8 bases line up with TRBD1. Trimming removed 1 base from V and 6 bases from J; junction bases left unmatched: 4. Germline V gene lookup returns CDR1 SGHAT and CDR2 FQNNGV. The CDR3 has 15 residues. CDR3 DNA: TGTGCCAGCAGCTTAGGAGACAGGGGTGCCGGGGAGCTGTTTTTT. It is translated as CASSLGDRGAGELFF.

For the CDR3, the DNA is TGTGCCAGCAGCTCCGAGACTAGCGACTACGAGCAGTACTTC. Protein sequence: CASSSETSDYEQYF. The chain employs TRBV5-4 and TRBJ2-7, with 8 positions matching TRBD2. The CDR3 is 14 amino acids. Germline CDR1 SGHNT, CDR2 YYREEE (reference sequence). The V segment lost 3 bases and the J segment 3 bases; nucleotides outside the gene matches: 5.

The chain is built from TRBV28 and TRBJ2-7; 12 bases agree with TRBD2. From germline, CDR1 is MDHEN and CDR2 SYDVKM. After removal of 2 bases from V and 7 bases from J, the junction contained 9 bases not matched to a gene. CDR3 size: 16 residues. CDR3 DNA: TGTGCCAGCAGTTTAACCGGACTAGCGGGGATTGTGGAGCAGTACTTC. It encodes CASSLTGLAGIVEQYF.